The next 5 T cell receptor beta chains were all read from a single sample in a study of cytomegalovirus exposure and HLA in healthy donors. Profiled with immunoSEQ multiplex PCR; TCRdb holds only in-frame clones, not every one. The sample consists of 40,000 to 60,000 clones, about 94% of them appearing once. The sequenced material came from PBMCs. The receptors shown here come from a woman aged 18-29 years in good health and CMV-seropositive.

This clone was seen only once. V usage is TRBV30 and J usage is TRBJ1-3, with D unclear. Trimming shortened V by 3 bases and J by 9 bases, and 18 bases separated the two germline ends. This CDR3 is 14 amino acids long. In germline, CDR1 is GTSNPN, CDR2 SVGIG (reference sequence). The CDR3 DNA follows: TGTGCCTGGAGCCTGGGTTCCGTGTCGGGCACCATATATTTT. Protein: CAWSLGSVSGTIYF.

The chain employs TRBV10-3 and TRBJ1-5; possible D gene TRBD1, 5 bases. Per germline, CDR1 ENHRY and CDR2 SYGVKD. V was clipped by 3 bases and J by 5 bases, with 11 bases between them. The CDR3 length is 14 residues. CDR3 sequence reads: CAISEPGPHQPQHF. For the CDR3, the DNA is TGTGCCATCAGTGAACCAGGGCCCCATCAGCCCCAGCATTTT.

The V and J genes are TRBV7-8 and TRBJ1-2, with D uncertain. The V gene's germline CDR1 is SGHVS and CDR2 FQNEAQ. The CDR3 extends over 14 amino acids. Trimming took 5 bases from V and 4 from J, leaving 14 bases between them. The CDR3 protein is CASSPQVVGYGYTF. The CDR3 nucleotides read TGTGCCAGCAGCCCCCAAGTCGTCGGCTATGGCTACACCTTC.

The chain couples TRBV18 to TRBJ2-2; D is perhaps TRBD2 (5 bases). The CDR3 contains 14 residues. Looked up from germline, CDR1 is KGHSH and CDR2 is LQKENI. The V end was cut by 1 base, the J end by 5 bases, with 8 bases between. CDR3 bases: TGTGCCAGCTCACCACTTTCGGGGACCGGGGAGCTGTTTTTT. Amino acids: CASSPLSGTGELFF.

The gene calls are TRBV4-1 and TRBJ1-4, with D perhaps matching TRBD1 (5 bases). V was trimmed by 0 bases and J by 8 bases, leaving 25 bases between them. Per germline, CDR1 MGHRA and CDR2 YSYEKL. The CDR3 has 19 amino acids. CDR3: CASSQDAQGGLHQREKLFF. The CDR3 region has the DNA TGCGCCAGCAGCCAAGATGCCCAGGGAGGGCTTCATCAGCGGGAAAAACTGTTTTTT.